Following are 16 T cell receptor beta chains from one sample sequenced in a study of T cells in Graves' hyperthyroidism and ophthalmopathy. RNA transcripts were the template for amplifying TCR beta CDR3 regions. First-round RT-PCR of the TCR CDR3 relied on the HTBI primer set. Each CDR3 protein is one row after TCRdb ran MiXCR on the multiplex PCR reads. The sample contains hundreds of thousands of distinct CDR3 sequences, less than 20% of which appear only once. Material: blood. These receptors were obtained from a woman aged 18-30 years with Graves' hyperthyroidism.

As to this clonotype: A clone one base away is much larger, so this may be a read error. This sequence joins TRBV7-6 and TRBJ2-1; 9 bases fit TRBD2. Looked up from germline, CDR1 is SGHVS and CDR2 is FNYEAQ. The CDR3 spans 14 residues. Germline trimming cut 4 bases from V and 9 bases from J; bases unmatched to any gene: 7. CDR3 amino acids: CASSSSGLACEQFF. The CDR3 nucleotides read TGTGCCAGCAGCTCCTCGGGACTAGCCTGTGAGCAGTTCTTC.

This sequence joins TRBV2 and TRBJ2-5; the D is unclear. V dropped 7 bases and J dropped 1 base, with 7 bases sitting between them. Germline V gene lookup returns CDR1 SNHLY and CDR2 FYNNEI. The CDR3 spans 12 residues. CDR3 protein: CASKKTQETQYF. The CDR3 bases are TGTGCCAGCAAGAAGACCCAAGAGACCCAGTACTTC.

This clonotype was seen many times. The chain is built from TRBV20-1 and TRBJ2-1; 12 nucleotides line up with TRBD2. Germline lookup yields CDR1 DFQATT and CDR2 SNEGSKA (reference sequence). Trimming removed 5 bases from V and 7 bases from J; junction bases left unmatched: 6. This CDR3 contains 14 residues. In nucleotides, the CDR3 is TGCAGTGCTCCTAGCGGGGGGGCCGGTAATGAGCAGTTCTTC. As protein: CSAPSGGAGNEQFF.

This clonotype was detected only a few times. The chain uses TRBV7-2 and TRBJ2-5; D perhaps matches TRBD1 (5 bases). The CDR3 spans 15 residues. The germline V and J ends were trimmed by 6 bases and 2 bases, with 16 bases remaining between them. Germline V lookup: CDR1 SGHTA, CDR2 FQGNSA. CDR3 DNA: TGTGCCAGCAGAATAAAAGGTTGGACACAAGAGACCCAGTACTTC. It yields the protein CASRIKGWTQETQYF.

This chain connects TRBV27 to TRBJ2-3, with TRBD2 matching over 11 bases. V lost 6 bases to trimming and J lost 0 bases; unmatched junction nucleotides: 8. CDR1 MNHEY and CDR2 SMNVEV come from the germline V gene (reference sequence). This CDR3 spans 17 amino acids. As DNA, the CDR3 is TGTGCCAGCAGCCAGGGACTAGCGGAATCTAGCACAGATACGCAGTATTTT. Residues: CASSQGLAESSTDTQYF.

In the case of this clonotype: A read error may be the cause here, since a much bigger clone is one base away. This chain joins TRBV6-5 and TRBJ2-7; D uncertain. CDR1 is MNHEY, CDR2 SVGAGI, per germline. This CDR3 has 15 amino acids. Written as DNA, the CDR3 is TGTGCCAGCAGTTCTTTGTTTGGACCAACCTACGGGCAGTACTTC. Translated: CASSSLFGPTYGQYF.

This chain connects TRBV24-1 to TRBJ1-5, with 7 bases identical to TRBD1. The V gene's germline CDR1 is KGHDR and CDR2 SFDVKD. The CDR3 covers 18 residues. The V gene end was trimmed by 7 bases and the J gene end by 2 bases; junction bases not matched to a gene: 16. The CDR3 spells CATRGRQGGFVGNQPQHF. The CDR3 nucleotides are TGTGCCACCAGGGGTCGACAGGGAGGTTTCGTTGGCAATCAGCCCCAGCATTTT.

This clonotype has at least ten counts. V and J are TRBV6-2 or TRBV6-3 and TRBJ2-1, with 9 positions matching TRBD1. V lost 5 bases, J lost 7 bases, and 6 bases stayed unmatched. Germline V lookup: CDR1 MNHEY, CDR2 SVGEGT. The CDR3 runs 14 residues. The CDR3 nucleotides read TGTGCCAGCAGTCCGACAGGGGGAGGGAATGAGCAGTTCTTC. It encodes CASSPTGGGNEQFF.

A few counts support this clonotype. V usage is TRBV10-3 and J usage is TRBJ2-2; 9 nucleotides align to TRBD1. V shed 6 bases and J 4 bases; nucleotides not matched to a gene: 6. The CDR3 spans 15 residues. CDR1 is ENHRY, CDR2 SYGVKD, per germline. The CDR3, as DNA: TGTGCCATCAGAGCCGGGACAGGGCCCACCGGGGAGCTGTTTTTT. It yields the protein CAIRAGTGPTGELFF.

This clonotype was recorded many times. CDR3 in DNA: TGTGCCAGCAGCTTAGCTGGACAGGGATTGCATGAGCAGTTCTTC. This translates into CASSLAGQGLHEQFF. This chain joins TRBV13 and TRBJ2-1; 8 positions agree with TRBD1. The CDR3 loop spans 15 amino acids. Per the germline V gene, CDR1 is PRHDT and CDR2 is FYEKMQ (reference sequence). V lost 1 base to trimming and J lost 8 bases; unmatched junction nucleotides: 7.

This clonotype has a count of ten or more. The chain is built from TRBV10-3 and TRBJ2-5; D might be TRBD2 (7 bases). Trimming pared 3 bases from V and 5 bases from J, leaving 13 bases between. The CDR3 is 14 residues long. Germline V gene lookup returns CDR1 ENHRY and CDR2 SYGVKD. The CDR3 region has the DNA TGTGCCATCAGTGAAGGGGGGGCGCGGGAGACCCAGTACTTC. Translating gives CAISEGGARETQYF.

This clonotype was detected many times. The CDR3 DNA reads as TGCGCCAGCTGCCTTACCGGGGGGGCGGAAGGCGAGCAGTACTTC. Protein: CASCLTGGAEGEQYF. The V and J genes are TRBV5-1 and TRBJ2-7; TRBD2 agrees at 8 bases. The trim removed 7 bases at V and 6 bases at J, leaving 15 bases unmatched. The CDR3 sequence is 15 residues long. CDR1 SGHRS and CDR2 YFSETQ come from the germline V gene.

This clonotype was seen ten or more times. This chain joins TRBV12-3 or TRBV12-4 and TRBJ2-5; 12 nucleotides line up with TRBD2. The V gene end was trimmed by 5 bases and the J gene end by 2 bases; junction bases not matched to a gene: 6. The CDR3 length is 16 residues. CDR3 bases: TGTGCCAGCAGTCTTACTAGCGGGAGGTCTCAAGAGACCCAGTACTTC. Protein product: CASSLTSGRSQETQYF.

In this sample, this clonotype turned up many times. The chain uses TRBV7-2 and TRBJ1-3, with a tentative D call TRBD1 (5 bases). The V end lost 6 bases, the J end lost 4 bases, and 13 bases lay between the germline ends. The germline V gene encodes CDR1 SGHTA and CDR2 FQGNSA. The CDR3 extends over 14 amino acids. DNA for the CDR3: TGTGCCAGCAGAGCTACAGGCAACGGAAACACCATATATTTT. This sequence encodes CASRATGNGNTIYF.

This clonotype was seen many times. CDR3 nucleotide sequence: TGTGCCAGCAGTTTATTCAGCAGGGCGGGTGAGCAGTTCTTC. The encoded protein is CASSLFSRAGEQFF. V usage is TRBV12-3 or TRBV12-4 and J usage is TRBJ2-1, with D perhaps assigned TRBD1 or TRBD2 (5 bases each). The CDR3 length is 14 residues. The germline V and J ends were trimmed by 2 bases and 9 bases, with 14 bases remaining between them.

The sample holds many counts of this clonotype. V gene TRBV6-5 combines with J gene TRBJ2-5, with D tentatively TRBD2 (6 bases). Germline-derived CDR1 and CDR2 are MNHEY and SVGAGI. The CDR3 is 14 residues long. Trimming cost V 2 bases and J 3 bases, with 10 bases left between them. The CDR3 is CASSYREVEETQYF. The CDR3 nucleotides read TGTGCCAGCAGTTACAGGGAGGTTGAAGAGACCCAGTACTTC.